This T cell receptor (beta chain) came from a study of T cell responses to AZD1222 COVID-19 vaccine (dated by TCRdb to the early 2020s). Turning to the overall study: TCR sequencing covered 233 trial participants: 200 to 220 given two doses of AZD1222 and about 26 given two doses of MenACWY control vaccine. Trial participants were enrolled by age into subgroups of 18-55, 56-69 and 70-plus years, and 148, 28 and 57 TCR-sequenced participants, respectively, were included in these subgroups.

The CDR3 runs 15 amino acids, cysteine and phenylalanine included. The CDR3 DNA has 45 bases and is translated from base 1. The germline V gene provides CDR1 SGHVS and CDR2 FNYEAQ. At the junction V is shortened by 5 bases and J by 0 bases, with 11 bases in between. The investigation overall reported the following: The 56-69-year group was small, and its depth increase did not reach significance, likely because of low power. The whole spike protein was spanned by vaccine-associated CD4 TCRs, and dominant responses were seen in regions 160-218 and 743-854. Conclusions about previously exposed vaccinees are limited because only six or seven AZD1222 recipients were SARS-CoV-2 seropositive at baseline. Most participants were white British and females outnumbered males, and the authors suggested that clonal diversity may have been underestimated. Because no samples from the day 14 peak response were available, repertoires could be characterized only after the peak T cell response. Epitopes outside the regions mutated in the B.1.351 and B.1.1.7 variants were reportedly recognized by nearly half of the unique spike-specific TCRs. After two AZD1222 doses, spike-specific TCR breadth and depth were significantly higher than at day 0 and than in MenACWY recipients.

The CDR3 regions of human TCRbeta chains were subjected to immunosequencing. Per the source publication's procedure: Repertoire TCRs were matched against a reference library of SARS-CoV-2-specific TCRs generated with the MIRA antigen-specificity platform. Breadth meant the fraction of unique TCRs that were SARS-CoV-2-associated, whereas depth meant the fraction of total T cells that were SARS-CoV-2-associated. Each spike-specific TCR was assigned to its reactive spike region and to a CD4 or CD8 class using the MIRA data. Log10-transformed breadth and depth values were compared by one-way ANOVA with Sidak's multiple comparisons tests. What TCRdb holds here is the immuneACCESS table cut down to in-frame rearrangements. Part of the clones is not present; checked against another copy, under half of the missing clones reflect an unresolved V gene, and the others are unexplained. V and J calls and clone size are copied from that table; D and trimming were computed from the DNA. In all, the sample holds hundreds of thousands of clones, and 85% to 95% of those were seen once. The top ten constitute roughly 0.99% of the sample.

Interpreted using the paper, the time point label stands for: baseline before first vaccination. The label giving this sample's treatment or condition can be read as: meningococcal conjugate vaccine given as trial control. Samples from vaccinated people were obtained from the UK trials COV001 and COV002, which included a single-blind randomized controlled phase 2/3 trial of AZD1222 (ChAdOx1 nCoV-19) in healthy adults. For TCRbeta chain sequencing, PBMC samples from trial participants were taken at day 0 and at day 28 after the second dose. Points on this clone: Its antigen remains unidentified. The sample holds no much larger clone one base away, and base qualities are not on file.

This material consisted of peripheral blood, taken on day 0 of MenACWY control vaccination. The sequence links TRBV7-6 to TRBJ1-3; D gene: possibly TRBD1, on 5 matching bases. The source is an adult in good health. For the CDR3, the sequence is CASSTSGGSGNTIYF. The sequenced DNA: TGTGCCAGCAGCACAAGCGGGGGCTCTGGAAACACCATATATTTT.